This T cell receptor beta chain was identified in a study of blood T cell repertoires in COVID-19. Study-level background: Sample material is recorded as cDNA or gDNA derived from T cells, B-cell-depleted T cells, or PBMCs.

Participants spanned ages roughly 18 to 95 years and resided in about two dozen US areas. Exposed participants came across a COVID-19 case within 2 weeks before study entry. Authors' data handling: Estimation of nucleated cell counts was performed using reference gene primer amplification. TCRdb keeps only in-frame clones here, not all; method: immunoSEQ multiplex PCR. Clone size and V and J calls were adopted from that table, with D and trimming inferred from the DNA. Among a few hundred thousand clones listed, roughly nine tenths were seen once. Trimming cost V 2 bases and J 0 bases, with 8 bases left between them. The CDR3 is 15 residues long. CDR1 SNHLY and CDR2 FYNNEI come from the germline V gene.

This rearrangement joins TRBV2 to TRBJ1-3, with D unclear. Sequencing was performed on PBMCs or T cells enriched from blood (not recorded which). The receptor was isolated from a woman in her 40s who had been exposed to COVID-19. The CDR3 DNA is TGTGCCAGCAGTGAAATAGGAGCCTCTGGAAACACCATATATTTT. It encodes CASSEIGASGNTIYF.